Reported below is one T cell receptor (beta chain). Which antigen it targets is not known. Qualities for individual bases were not recorded, and no much larger clone is one base off. The CDR3 runs 16 amino acids, cysteine and phenylalanine included. The DNA shown is the 48-base CDR3, in frame from base 1. The V end loses 1 base and the J end loses 6 bases, and a stretch of 15 bases separates them. Libraries were prepared through 5' RACE. Sequencing used an Illumina HiSeq 2000. Template switching added a universal primer binding site, and the final cDNA carried a unique molecular identifier that allowed TCR cDNA molecules to be counted accurately. Specific primers in the conserved constant-segment region were used to synthesize first-strand cDNA for TCR alpha and beta chains. Each cDNA library was double barcoded, with a SMART-Mk sample barcode plus Illumina barcodes, to control for contamination. Two successive PCR steps introduced TruSeq adapter sequences along with Illumina sample barcodes. The TCR alpha and beta cDNA libraries were sequenced on the Illumina HiSeq platform using custom primers. The original methods were these. Unique molecular identifiers were extracted from raw reads with MiGEC, and CDR3 positions were determined with MiXCR. For each individual, recombination models were inferred using an EM algorithm with the repgenHMM and IGoR tools. Shared clonotypes were analyzed with the tcR package in R, and sharing was normalized by the product of cloneset sizes. To study raw recombination without the effects of thymic and clonal selection, out-of-frame nonproductive sequences were analyzed. Using fastp trimming at Q25 and MiXCR clonotype assembly, TCRdb reanalyzed the public sequencing data and kept in-frame beta chains. Entries are consolidated by CDR3 protein sequence, retaining the most common genes and DNA. The V and J calls reflect TCRdb's pipeline rather than the authors' work. Recorded for this sample are hundreds of thousands of distinct CDR3 sequences; approximately 9% of them occurred a single time. The ten most abundant clones make up about 0.98% of the sample.

Every donor in the study was a healthy Caucasian. The twin cohort comprised three pairs of female monozygotic twins, all aged roughly 18 to 30 years. Peripheral blood mononuclear cells were used as the source from which RNA for TCR libraries was isolated. This sample was taken from a study of identical twins (dated by TCRdb to the mid-2010s). In terms of the full investigation: TCR alpha and beta repertoires from monozygotic twins, unrelated adults of various ages and cord blood were deep-sequenced to test whether fetal clonotypes persist. To rule out contamination, the twin experiments were replicated at different times with different library preparation protocols. The research as a whole found: Out-of-frame TCR alpha sequences shared between twins showed an excess of low generation-probability sequences compared with coincidental sharing between unrelated individuals. A weaker excess of twin sharing was found in beta out-of-frame sequences because the signal-to-noise ratio was lowered by fewer shared sequences. Invariant T cells such as MAIT and iNKT could partly confound zero-insertion analyses, though diverse VJ usage argued against this for most clonotypes. Out-of-frame TCR alpha sharing in monozygotic twins was systematically underestimated by recombination models, whereas sharing between unrelated individuals was in agreement with the recombination models. Fewer insertions were carried by abundant cord blood beta clonotypes, a similar but weaker trend appeared in young adult naive repertoires, and no such trend appeared in memory repertoires. Because the same donors could not be followed over many years, the conclusions relied on cross-sectional statistical analysis.

A further study also used this sample, focusing on yellow fever vaccine responses in identical twins. Taken from the second paper: The authors reported that the T cell response to vaccination in identical twins appeared partly convergent and partly personalized. In identical twins, the study followed T cell clones that responded to the vaccine with precision.

What was sequenced was PBMCs. The chain joins TRBV12-3 or TRBV12-4 to TRBJ2-2; TRBD1 is perhaps the D gene, given 6 matching bases. The origin of this receptor is a woman aged 18-29 years in good health. The CDR3 in this case is CASSLVRGLEAGELFF. The DNA reads TGTGCCAGCAGTTTAGTAAGGGGGTTAGAGGCCGGGGAGCTGTTTTTT.